This TCR beta chain was profiled in a study of blood T cell repertoires in COVID-19. Study-level information: Samples representing acute and convalescent COVID-19 were sourced from the United States, Italy and Spain. T cells, B-cell-depleted T cells, or PBMCs provided the cDNA or gDNA that served as material.

Germline V gene data show CDR1 as SGHDT and CDR2 as YYEEEE. There are 17 residues in the CDR3. Trimming at V came to 3 bases and at J to 4 bases, leaving 8 bases not matched to a gene. TCRdb's table, derived via immunoSEQ multiplex PCR, lists solely in-frame clones and lacks some. The data contain under 300,000 clones, 70% to 90% of them seen just once; the ten biggest clones take up 1.9%. The clonotype comes from a woman aged 45-59 years who had recovered from COVID-19. This rearrangement joins TRBV5-6 to TRBJ2-1; 12 positions match TRBD2. Sequencing input: PBMCs or T cells enriched from blood (not recorded which). The CDR3 loop reads CASSSRTSGKFYNEQFF. The CDR3 bases are TGTGCCAGCAGCTCAAGGACTAGCGGGAAGTTTTACAATGAGCAGTTCTTC.